This T cell receptor (beta chain) was captured in a study of blood T cell repertoires in COVID-19 (dated by TCRdb to 2020 to 2021). General notes on the study: Samples from collaborators originated in the United States, Italy and Spain and spanned both the acute and convalescent phases of COVID-19. Samples came from the ongoing ImmuneRACE study (first 160 participants) plus 1,254 subjects from 6 global collaborators. Where available, HLA class I and class II types were obtained from metadata supplied by the sample provider rather than from assay-based typing. Nearly every sample came with metadata listing a de-identified subject ID, COVID-19 status, age in years and sex. The repertoires were released in a freely available public database intended as a resource for research on the immune response to SARS-CoV-2. The material from the prospective study consisted of cDNA or gDNA derived from T cells, B-cell-depleted T cells, or PBMCs. Subjects who had been exposed to COVID-19, were actively infected with it, or had recovered from it provided the deeply sampled blood TCRbeta repertoires that made up the dataset.

TCRbeta CDR3 regions were amplified from genomic DNA using the immunoSEQ Assay, a bias-controlled multiplex PCR. Regarding the original processing steps: Nucleated cell counts per sample were estimated from amplification of reference gene primers within the assay. Sequence reads were collapsed and filtered to measure the absolute abundance of every unique TCRbeta CDR3 rearrangement. For each sample, productive Simpson clonality was calculated as the square root of Simpson's diversity index over productive rearrangements. The immuneACCESS repertoire file appears here via TCRdb, limited to in-frame rearrangements. These files lack a portion of the clones; in checked studies, under half of the deficit traces to unresolved V genes, and the cause of the others is not known. V and J calls and clone size follow that table, whereas D and trimming were derived from the DNA. This sample lists tens of thousands of clones; 80% to 90% were detected once. The top ten clones comprise around 6.1% of the sample.

Overall results and qualifications from the work: How much clinical and demographic metadata was included differed by source and by participant, and the metadata was provided uncurated.

Each collaborating institution followed its own protocols to collect whole blood in K2EDTA tubes. For TCRbeta analysis, collaborators shipped samples as frozen whole blood, isolated PBMCs, or DNA extracted from either of those sample types. Points on this clone: The antigen it recognizes is unknown. There are no base qualities to consult, and no much larger clone falls within one base.

The CDR3 has 16 amino acids, counting the end cysteine and phenylalanine. The retained sequence is limited to the CDR3, 48 bases, with the frame set at the first base. CDR1 and CDR2 are drawn from the germline V gene (reference sequence): MNHNY, SVGAGI. The germline V end is reduced by 4 bases and the J end by 0 bases; junction bases left unmatched: 6. Sequenced material: peripheral blood. The clonotype originates from a man aged 50 to 59 with active COVID-19. This chain joins TRBV6-6 to TRBJ2-1; the central 7 bases match TRBD2. The DNA sequence is TGTGCCAGCAGTTCGCGGGACTACTCCTCCTACAATGAGCAGTTCTTC. This is translated as CASSSRDYSSYNEQFF.